This passage covers 19 T cell receptor beta chains from one sample sequenced in a study of OX40 agonist ivuxolimab in advanced cancers. Using immunoSEQ multiplex PCR, the repertoire was profiled, and TCRdb retains in-frame clones only, with some absent. Here the sample spans 25,000 to 30,000 clones, about four fifths being singletons. The sample was CD4+ or CD8+ T cells sorted from blood, taken in a trial of the OX40 agonist ivuxolimab. These receptor sequences come from an adult with an advanced solid tumor such as melanoma, head and neck, liver or kidney cancer.

V and J are TRBV7-8 and TRBJ1-2; maybe TRBD1 (5 bases). Between the trimmed V and J ends, which lost 0 bases and 5 bases, there was a span of 16 bases. The CDR3 runs to 16 residues. Looked up from germline, CDR1 is SGHVS and CDR2 is FQNEAQ. CDR3 coding DNA: TGTGCCAGCAGCTTAGCGATGAGGGGCGATAGTTATGGCTACACCTTC. It specifies CASSLAMRGDSYGYTF.

This clone has only a few counts. The chain carries TRBV6-6 and TRBJ1-1; unclear D gene. The CDR3 contains 15 residues. Per the germline V gene, CDR1 is MNHNY and CDR2 is SVGAGI (reference sequence). Trimming took 6 bases from V and 0 from J, leaving 14 bases between them. The CDR3 bases are TGTGCCAGCAGCGACCAGGAGTTATTGAACACTGAAGCTTTCTTT. This codes for CASSDQELLNTEAFF.

This sequence joins TRBV2 and TRBJ1-1; possibly TRBD1 for D (5 bases). In germline, CDR1 is SNHLY, CDR2 FYNNEI. The V gene lost 3 bases and the J gene lost 1 base, with 9 bases spanning the gap. The CDR3 is made up of 14 amino acids. CDR3 coding DNA: TGTGCCAGCAGTGATATAGGGACGAACACTGAAGCTTTCTTT. Amino acids: CASSDIGTNTEAFF. Full variable domain (remainder filled in from reference TRBV2 and TRBJ1-1): EPEVTQTPSHQVTQMGQEVILRCVPISNHLYFYWYRQILGQKVEFLVSFYNNEISEKSEIFDDQFSVERPDGSNFTLKIRSTKLEDSAMYFCASSDIGTNTEAFFGQGTRLTVV.

The V gene is TRBV5-6, the J gene TRBJ2-4, with no clear D. The CDR3 is 16 residues long. Germline V CDR1 and CDR2: SGHDT, YYEEEE. Trimming took 4 bases from V and 1 from J, leaving 15 bases between them. Here the CDR3 DNA reads TGTGCCAGCAGCAACCCTCCGGGTTTTGCCAAAAACATTCAGTACTTC. It codes for CASSNPPGFAKNIQYF.

This chain's CDR3 is CASSSLAGGPEETQYF. CDR3 coding DNA: TGTGCCAGCAGCTCGCTAGCGGGGGGGCCTGAGGAGACCCAGTACTTC. The chain combines TRBV13 with TRBJ2-5, with 12 bases identical to TRBD2. J lost 5 bases, V lost 4 bases, and 8 bases had no gene match. Looked up from germline, CDR1 is PRHDT and CDR2 is FYEKMQ (reference sequence). CDR3 length equals 16 residues.

The genes are TRBV5-6 and TRBJ2-7; weak D call: TRBD1 (5 bases). The V gene's germline CDR1 is SGHDT and CDR2 YYEEEE. The CDR3 is 14 amino acids. V shed 4 bases and J shed 4 bases, with 15 bases lying between them. Here the CDR3 DNA reads TGTGCCAGCAGCCTTCAGGGTCGGACGTACGAGCAGTACTTC. It translates to CASSLQGRTYEQYF.

The V and J genes are TRBV27 and TRBJ1-5; the D gene is possibly TRBD1 (6 bases). The CDR3 loop spans 14 amino acids. V was pared by 2 bases and J by 8 bases, with 13 bases between. Germline V gene sequence: CDR1 MNHEY, CDR2 SMNVEV (reference sequence). In nucleotides, the CDR3 is TGTGCCAGCAGTTTAGGAGGGGGTTCTAAGCCCCAGCATTTT. As protein: CASSLGGGSKPQHF.

In the case of this clone: The junction differs from germline at one of its ends, possibly a read error. This rearrangement joins TRBV14 to TRBJ2-7, with D possibly called TRBD1 or TRBD2 (5 bases each). Per germline, CDR1 SGHDN and CDR2 FVKESK. CDR3 length: 13 amino acids. DNA of the CDR3: TGTGCCAGCAGCCAAGATACAGGCCACCTCGGGGACTTC. Protein product: CASSQDTGHLGDF.

The CDR3: CSAGQGYEQYF. The CDR3 region has the DNA TGCAGCGCCGGACAGGGGTACGAGCAGTACTTC. This chain connects TRBV29-1 to TRBJ2-7, with 9 bases aligning to TRBD1. V dropped 7 bases and J dropped 4; count of bases not matched to a gene: 2. Germline V gene lookup returns CDR1 SQVTM and CDR2 ANQGSEA. The CDR3 is 11 amino acids.

The chain carries TRBV5-1 and TRBJ1-1; D unclear. Germline V gives CDR1 SGHRS, CDR2 YFSETQ. The CDR3 loop spans 13 amino acids. Trimming took 4 bases from V and 7 from J, leaving 14 bases between them. The CDR3 sequence: CASSAPERFEAFF. The CDR3 DNA reads as TGCGCCAGCAGCGCGCCCGAGAGATTTGAAGCTTTCTTT.

V usage is TRBV21-1 and J usage is TRBJ2-5; the DNA was not used to check the table's D call, TRBD1. TRBV21-1 is designated a pseudogene. CDR3 length equals 17 residues. CDR3 nucleotide sequence: TGTGCCAGCAGCAAAGCCACCTTGGACAGGGGGCGGGAGACCCAGTACTTC. Residues: CASSKATLDRGRETQYF.

V and J are TRBV4-1 and TRBJ2-7; D is possibly TRBD1 or TRBD2 (5 bases each). The V gene's germline CDR1 is MGHRA and CDR2 YSYEKL. CDR3 size: 16 residues. V was cut by 1 base and J by 4 bases, with 17 bases left in between. The CDR3 loop is CASSQGSGSPLYEQYF. The CDR3 DNA reads as TGCGCCAGCAGCCAAGGTTCAGGGAGCCCCCTGTACGAGCAGTACTTC.

The V and J genes are TRBV6-6 and TRBJ2-7; TRBD1 agrees at 7 bases. Germline assignment: CDR1 MNHNY and CDR2 SVGAGI (reference sequence). V lost 0 bases, J lost 6 bases, and 5 bases stayed unmatched. The CDR3 loop spans 14 amino acids. For the CDR3, the DNA is TGTGCCAGCAGTTACTCAGAGACAGGGTCCGAGCAGTACTTC. Protein sequence: CASSYSETGSEQYF.

This sequence joins TRBV7-6 and TRBJ1-1, with D unclear. V lost 5 bases to trimming and J lost 1 base, with 26 bases between them. The germline V gene has CDR1 SGHVS and CDR2 FNYEAQ. The CDR3 has 19 amino acids. The CDR3 DNA follows: TGTGCCAGCAGCGCGCCCCCCCGCTACCGACGGGCGGGGAACACTGAAGCTTTCTTT. Amino acid sequence: CASSAPPRYRRAGNTEAFF.

This sequence joins TRBV5-1 and TRBJ1-4; D may be TRBD1 (5 bases). The CDR3 sequence is 13 residues long. Germline V gene lookup returns CDR1 SGHRS and CDR2 YFSETQ. V was clipped by 5 bases and J by 5 bases, with 10 bases between them. CDR3 in DNA: TGCGCCAGCAGGTCAGAGGGGAATGAAAAACTGTTTTTT. Encoded protein: CASRSEGNEKLFF. The full variable domain, in which reference TRBV5-1 and TRBJ1-4 provide the parts outside the CDR3, is KAGVTQTPRYLIKTRGQQVTLSCSPISGHRSVSWYQQTPGQGLQFLFEYFSETQRNKGNFPGRFSGRQFSNSRSEMNVSTLELGDSALYLCASRSEGNEKLFFGSGTQLSVL.

The chain recombines TRBV19 with TRBJ2-2; 11 bases line up with TRBD1. Unmatched junction bases numbered 7, after V lost 5 bases and J lost 5 bases. The CDR3 covers 16 residues. Germline lookup yields CDR1 LNHDA and CDR2 SQIVND (reference sequence). As DNA, the CDR3 is TGTGCCAGTAGTTGGGGGACAGGGGGTTGGACCGGGGAGCTGTTTTTT. Encoded protein: CASSWGTGGWTGELFF.

Note on this clone: A read error may account for a junction end that differs from germline. This chain links TRBV5-5 with TRBJ1-5; D might be TRBD1 (6 bases). This CDR3 spans 14 amino acids. Looked up from germline, CDR1 is SGHKS and CDR2 is YYEKEE (reference sequence). CDR3 nucleotides: TGTGCCAGCAGTTTGGACAGCGGAGATCAGCCCCAGCATTTT. Translating it yields CASSLDSGDQPQHF.

The genes are TRBV30 and TRBJ2-2; D ambiguous. Germline assignment: CDR1 GTSNPN and CDR2 SVGIG (reference sequence). This CDR3 is 14 amino acids long. V dropped 0 bases and J dropped 1 base, with 6 bases sitting between them. CDR3 sequence (DNA): TGTGCCTGGAGTGTTGGAGTGAACACCGGGGAGCTGTTTTTT. It specifies CAWSVGVNTGELFF.

V and J are TRBV7-9 and TRBJ1-3; the match to TRBD1 covers 7 bases. This CDR3 is 16 amino acids long. Germline lookup yields CDR1 SEHNR and CDR2 FQNEAQ (reference sequence). The ends lost 2 bases at V and 7 bases at J; junction bases unmatched: 11. The CDR3 bases are TGTGCCAGCAGCTTATTAGGGGGCGAGTTTGGTAACACCATATATTTT. Translated: CASSLLGGEFGNTIYF.